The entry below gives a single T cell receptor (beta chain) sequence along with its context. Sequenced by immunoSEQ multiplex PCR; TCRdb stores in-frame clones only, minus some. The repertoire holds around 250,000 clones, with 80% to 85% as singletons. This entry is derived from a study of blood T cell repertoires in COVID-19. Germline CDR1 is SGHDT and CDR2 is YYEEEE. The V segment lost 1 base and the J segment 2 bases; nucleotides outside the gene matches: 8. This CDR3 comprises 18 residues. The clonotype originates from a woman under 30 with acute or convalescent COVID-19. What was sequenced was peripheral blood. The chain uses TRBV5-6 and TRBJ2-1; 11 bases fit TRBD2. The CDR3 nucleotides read TGTGCCAGCAGCTTGTCTTTCGGGACTAGCGGCCCCTACAATGAGCAGTTCTTC. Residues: CASSLSFGTSGPYNEQFF.